Each of the 26 T cell receptor beta chains below was sequenced from the same sample in a study of T cell repertoires in cytomegalovirus infection (dated by TCRdb to between 2018 and 2021). Instrument used: Illumina HiSeq 1500. In-frame beta chains were kept once TCRdb had trimmed the public reads at Q25 with fastp and called clones with MiXCR. Identical CDR3 protein sequences are pooled into one entry, listed with their most common genes and DNA. In all, the sample holds some 600,000 distinct CDR3 sequences, and 20% to 25% of those were seen once. 6.5% to 10% of the sample belongs to the ten largest clones. Sequenced material: CD8+ T cells from PBMCs. Source of these receptors: a human donor in good health (CMV status not recorded). Some clones in this sample may be carry-over from other donors' samples.

The sample holds many counts of this clonotype. V and J are TRBV7-2 and TRBJ1-5, with unresolved D. Germline CDR1 reads SGHTA; CDR2 reads FQGNSA. V lost 1 base, J lost 7 bases, and 17 bases lay in between. This CDR3 has 16 residues. The CDR3 here is CASSLEGYLGRQPQHF. DNA for the CDR3: TGTGCCAGCAGCTTAGAGGGTTACCTCGGTAGACAGCCCCAGCATTTT.

With respect to this clonotype: A read error may explain this, as a much larger clone is one base away. The genes are TRBV7-2 and TRBJ1-2, with D tentatively TRBD1 (6 bases). The germline V gene has CDR1 SGHTA and CDR2 FQGNSA. CDR3 length: 15 amino acids. The CDR3 nucleotides read TGTGCCAACAGCTTAGGAGGGGGATCTTACTATGGCTACACCTTC. This gives the protein CANSLGGGSYYGYTF. Full variable domain (outside the CDR3, taken from reference TRBV7-2 and TRBJ1-2): GAGVSQSPSNKVTEKGKDVELRCDPISGHTALYWYRQSLGQGLEFLIYFQGNSAPDKSGLPSDRFSAERTGGSVSTLTIQRTQQEDSAVYLCANSLGGGSYYGYTFGSGTRLTVV.

The chain links TRBV19 to TRBJ2-7; D remains ambiguous. The CDR3 runs 13 residues. Trimming shortened V by 3 bases and J by 7 bases, and 13 bases separated the two germline ends. Germline CDR1 LNHDA, CDR2 SQIVND (reference sequence). CDR3 sequence: CASSIASSYEQYF. The CDR3 DNA sequence: TGTGCCAGTAGTATCGCATCGTCGTATGAGCAGTACTTC.

This clonotype was found many times. The chain joins TRBV7-6 to TRBJ2-3; weak D call: TRBD2 (5 bases). Germline values: CDR1 SGHVS, CDR2 FNYEAQ. The germline V and J ends were trimmed by 1 base and 3 bases, with 11 bases remaining between them. There are 15 residues in the CDR3. The CDR3 sequence is CASSLGDSGTDTQYF. CDR3 DNA: TGTGCCAGCAGCTTAGGAGATTCGGGAACAGATACGCAGTATTTT.

The V gene is TRBV15, the J gene TRBJ2-5; no definite D call. Per germline, CDR1 LNHNV and CDR2 YYDKDF (reference sequence). The CDR3 spans 15 residues. Trimming stripped 5 bases from V and 1 base from J, with 14 bases between. The CDR3 DNA follows: TGTGCCACCAGCTCACGGAGTATGATCCAAGAGACCCAGTACTTC. It yields the protein CATSSRSMIQETQYF. The full variable domain, rest sourced from reference TRBV15 and TRBJ2-5, is DAMVIQNPRYQVTQFGKPVTLSCSQTLNHNVMYWYQQKSSQAPKLLFHYYDKDFNNEADTPDNFQSRRPNTSFCFLDIRSPGLGDTAMYLCATSSRSMIQETQYFGPGTRLLVL.

For the CDR3, the DNA is TGTGCCAGCAGCTCACAGAGGCGGCACGAGCAGTACTTC. Translation gives CASSSQRRHEQYF. This chain connects TRBV7-9 to TRBJ2-7; no clear D. There are 13 residues in the CDR3. Germline V CDR1 and CDR2: SEHNR, FQNEAQ (reference sequence). V was clipped by 4 bases and J by 5 bases, with 12 bases between them. Full variable domain (remainder filled in from reference TRBV7-9 and TRBJ2-7): DTGVSQNPRHKITKRGQNVTFRCDPISEHNRLYWYRQTLGQGPEFLTYFQNEAQLEKSRLLSDRFSAERPKGSFSTLEIQRTEQGDSAMYLCASSSQRRHEQYFGPGTRLTVT.

This clonotype has only a few counts. The chain couples TRBV20-1 to TRBJ2-3, with 7 bases identical to TRBD1. The V segment lost 1 base and the J segment 0 bases; nucleotides outside the gene matches: 7. Germline CDR1 is DFQATT and CDR2 is SNEGSKA (reference sequence). The CDR3 spans 16 residues. CDR3 sequence: CSARVWDRSSTDTQYF. CDR3 DNA sequence: TGCAGTGCTAGAGTTTGGGACAGATCTAGCACAGATACGCAGTATTTT.

This clonotype was picked up a small number of times. V usage is TRBV2 and J usage is TRBJ1-2, with unresolved D. V was pared by 2 bases and J by 4 bases, with 8 bases between. Germline-derived CDR1 and CDR2 are SNHLY and FYNNEI. This CDR3 region has 13 residues. The DNA of the CDR3 is TGTGCCAGCAGTGAACTGGCCAGCTATGGCTACACCTTC. This sequence encodes CASSELASYGYTF.

The CDR3 DNA is TGTGCCAGCAGCAAACTAGCGGGGGGCACCTACAATGAGCAGTTCTTC. It yields the protein CASSKLAGGTYNEQFF. The chain uses TRBV6-1 and TRBJ2-1, with 12 positions matching TRBD2. Germline trimming cut 6 bases from V and 2 bases from J; bases unmatched to any gene: 5. The CDR3 covers 16 residues. Germline CDR1 reads MNHNS; CDR2 reads SASEGT.

In its sample, this clonotype was seen many times. The gene calls are TRBV7-9 and TRBJ1-2; D is unresolved. With 1 base removed from V and 4 bases from J, the gap between germline ends came to 10 bases. The CDR3 consists of 14 residues. Germline V CDR1 and CDR2: SEHNR, FQNEAQ (reference sequence). In DNA, the CDR3 is TGTGCCAGCAGCTTAGAAGACGGCCGCTATGGCTACACCTTC. It translates to CASSLEDGRYGYTF.

V gene TRBV14 combines with J gene TRBJ1-2; D gene unclear. The V gene's germline CDR1 is SGHDN and CDR2 FVKESK. The length of the CDR3 is 17 residues. The V end lost 0 bases, the J end lost 3 bases, and 17 bases lay between the germline ends. The CDR3 loop is CASSQEREPGHYYGYTF. The CDR3, as DNA: TGTGCCAGCAGCCAAGAGAGGGAGCCCGGGCACTACTATGGCTACACCTTC.

This clonotype was observed many times. The chain couples TRBV7-6 to TRBJ2-1, with TRBD1 as a possible D gene (6 bases). The CDR3 spans 15 residues. Germline CDR1 is SGHVS and CDR2 is FNYEAQ. Deletions cut 5 bases from V and 3 bases from J, with 14 bases between. The CDR3, as DNA: TGTGCCAGCAGCCCGGCGGCAGGGGTCTACAATGAGCAGTTCTTC. As protein: CASSPAAGVYNEQFF.

This clonotype was counted a few times. V gene TRBV28 combines with J gene TRBJ2-3, with 9 positions matching TRBD2. Germline values: CDR1 MDHEN, CDR2 SYDVKM. The CDR3 sequence is 17 residues long. V lost 1 base and J lost 1; bases outside the gene matches: 6. CDR3 loop: CASSLLAGGPGTDTQYF. DNA of the CDR3: TGTGCCAGCAGTTTATTGGCGGGGGGGCCCGGCACAGATACGCAGTATTTT.

This clonotype was seen a few times. The chain employs TRBV27 and TRBJ2-1, with D possibly TRBD2 on 5 matching bases. The CDR3 is 16 amino acids. The germline CDR1 and CDR2 sequences are MNHEY and SMNVEV (reference sequence). V lost 4 bases and J 4 bases, leaving 17 bases between the germline ends. The CDR3 loop is CASSSAGAESYNEQFF. CDR3 nucleotides: TGTGCCAGCAGTTCCGCAGGAGCGGAATCTTACAATGAGCAGTTCTTC.

This clonotype has a handful of counts. The chain couples TRBV6-6 to TRBJ2-4, with D possibly being TRBD2 (5 bases). Germline loops: CDR1 MNHNY, CDR2 SVGAGI (reference sequence). The CDR3 is made up of 17 amino acids. V dropped 0 bases and J dropped 0 bases, with 12 bases sitting between them. CDR3 nucleotide sequence: TGTGCCAGCAGTTACTCTTGGGGAGATCTAGCCAAAAACATTCAGTACTTC. Amino acid sequence: CASSYSWGDLAKNIQYF.

The gene calls are TRBV4-3 and TRBJ1-1; 10 bases agree with TRBD1. CDR3 length: 15 residues. Germline CDR1 is LGHNA and CDR2 is YSLEER. V was pared by 8 bases and J by 1 base, with 7 bases of the junction left unmatched. The DNA for the CDR3 is TGCGCCAGCCGCCGGGACAGGGGATCGAACACTGAAGCTTTCTTT. Amino acids: CASRRDRGSNTEAFF.

This chain connects TRBV7-6 to TRBJ1-3; no firm D call. This CDR3 spans 16 amino acids. Trimming shortened V by 3 bases and J by 0 bases, and 12 bases separated the two germline ends. The germline CDR1 and CDR2 sequences are SGHVS and FNYEAQ. CDR3 coding DNA: TGTGCCAGCAGCTTTCGTCTGAGCGCCTCTGGAAACACCATATATTTT. Amino acids: CASSFRLSASGNTIYF.

A note on this clonotype: The junction does not match germline at one end; this may be a read error. The rearrangement joins TRBV7-2 to TRBJ2-5; TRBD1 or TRBD2 may be the D gene (6 bases each). The CDR3 sequence is 16 residues long. Germline CDR1 and CDR2: SGHTA and FQGNSA. CDR3 amino acids: CANSVWKGGRGETQYF. In DNA form, the CDR3 reads TGTGCCAACAGCGTTTGGAAGGGGGGCAGGGGAGAGACCCAGTACTTC.

This clonotype was seen at least ten times. The CDR3 region has the DNA TGTGCCAGCATCCTTATTGGTGGGCCGATTACCACCACAGATACGCAGTATTTT. Its protein is CASILIGGPITTTDTQYF. This chain links TRBV7-2 with TRBJ2-3; D unclear. The CDR3 is made up of 18 amino acids. Trimming cost V 7 bases and J 2 bases, with 25 bases left between them. The V gene's germline CDR1 is SGHTA and CDR2 FQGNSA.

This clonotype was recorded at least ten times. V and J are TRBV12-3 or TRBV12-4 and TRBJ1-2; TRBD1 is a possible D gene (5 bases). CDR3 length equals 14 residues. V lost 7 bases, J lost 0 bases, and 12 bases lay in between. CDR3 in DNA: TGTGCCAGCATCCTGACAGAAACTAACTATGGCTACACCTTC. Its protein is CASILTETNYGYTF.

This chain links TRBV6-2 or TRBV6-3 with TRBJ2-2; the D is unclear. The germline V gene has CDR1 MNHEY and CDR2 SVGEGT. This CDR3 spans 13 amino acids. The ends were cut back, 4 bases at V and 6 bases at J, with 9 bases in the middle. In DNA form, the CDR3 reads TGTGCCAGCAGTTCTAGGTCTTCCGGGGAGCTGTTTTTT. It encodes CASSSRSSGELFF.

This chain joins TRBV7-4 and TRBJ2-7; a possible D gene is TRBD2 (5 bases). The germline V gene encodes CDR1 SGHVT and CDR2 SQSDAQ. CDR3 length equals 12 residues. In DNA, the CDR3 is TGTGCTGCTAGTGGGGAGTCCTACGAGCAGTACTTC. This sequence encodes CAASGESYEQYF.

This chain's CDR3 is CASSQPYWDSSTDTQYF. In nucleotides, the CDR3 is TGCGCCAGCAGCCAACCCTATTGGGACAGCAGCACAGATACGCAGTATTTT. The V and J genes are TRBV4-1 and TRBJ2-3; the match to TRBD1 covers 7 bases. The CDR3 consists of 17 residues. J was trimmed by 0 bases and V by 2 bases; bases with no gene match: 8. Germline V lookup: CDR1 MGHRA, CDR2 YSYEKL.

This clonotype occurred once. The junction departs from the called germline gene at one end, perhaps through a read error. The V call is TRBV5-1, the J call TRBJ2-2; no firm D call. The CDR3 has 15 amino acids. Per the germline V gene, CDR1 is SGHRS and CDR2 is YFSETQ. CDR3 protein: CASSLPQEYTRELFF. CDR3 DNA: TGCGCCAGCAGCTTGCCTCAGGAGTACACCAGGGAGCTGTTTTTT.

The chain's CDR3 is CASGYGYEQYF. CDR3 DNA sequence: TGTGCCAGCGGCTATGGATACGAGCAGTACTTC. The gene calls are TRBV25-1 and TRBJ2-7; D is undetermined. The CDR3 totals 11 residues. The V end was cut by 8 bases, the J end by 4 bases, with 9 bases between. Germline CDR1 reads MGHDK; CDR2 reads SYGVNS.

The chain links TRBV25-1 to TRBJ1-1; 8 bases line up with TRBD1. V shed 4 bases and J 0 bases; nucleotides not matched to a gene: 10. Germline values: CDR1 MGHDK, CDR2 SYGVNS. The CDR3 totals 17 residues. The CDR3: CASSGPGQAIMNTEAFF. The CDR3, as DNA: TGTGCCAGCAGTGGGCCGGGACAGGCAATTATGAACACTGAAGCTTTCTTT.